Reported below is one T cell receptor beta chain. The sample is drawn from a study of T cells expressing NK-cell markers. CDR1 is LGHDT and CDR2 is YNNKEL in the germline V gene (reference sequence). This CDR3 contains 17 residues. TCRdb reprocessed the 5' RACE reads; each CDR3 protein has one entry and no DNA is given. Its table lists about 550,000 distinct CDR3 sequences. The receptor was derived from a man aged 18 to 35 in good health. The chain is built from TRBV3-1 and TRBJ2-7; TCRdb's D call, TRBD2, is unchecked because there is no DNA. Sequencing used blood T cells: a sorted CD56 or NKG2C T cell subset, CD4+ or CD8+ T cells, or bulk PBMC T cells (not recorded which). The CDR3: CASSQERGLAGAYEQYF.